This is a list of T cell receptor beta chains from one sample in a study of OX40 agonist ivuxolimab in advanced cancers. The assay was immunoSEQ multiplex PCR, and TCRdb's table has in-frame clones only and misses some. The data hold some 65,000 clones, with approximately 90% observed a single time. The sample in question was CD4+ or CD8+ T cells sorted from blood, obtained in a trial of the OX40 agonist ivuxolimab. The receptors here all came from an adult with an advanced solid tumor such as melanoma, head and neck, liver or kidney cancer. CDR3s include the opening cysteine and the closing phenylalanine or tryptophan. Each record gives: D gene, clone size, J gene, V gene, CDR3 DNA, CDR3 protein. The D gene is left open where the match is weak. Rows give clone size only sometimes, using once, few, many, or a class for an expanded clone.

>.|.|TRBJ1-6|TRBV2
.
CASSARDFRGGSPLHF
>.|.|TRBJ2-5|TRBV19
TGTGCCAGTGCGGGGGCGGCGGGACTCCAAGAGACCCAGTACTTC
CASAGAAGLQETQYF
>.|.|TRBJ1-5|TRBV2
TGTGCCAGCAGTGAAAGGCTCAGCTTACCCGATCAGCCCCAGCATTTT
CASSERLSLPDQPQHF
>.|.|TRBJ2-7|TRBV4-3
TGCGCCAGCAGCCAAGATCTGACGGGTAGCTCCTACGAGCAGTACTTC
CASSQDLTGSSYEQYF
>.|.|TRBJ2-5|TRBV11-2
TGTGCCAGCAGCGCAGCTCAAGAGACCCAGTACTTC
CASSAAQETQYF
>.|.|TRBJ2-1|TRBV7-6
TGTGCCAGCAGCCTAGAACCGTCCTCCCGCAATGAGCAGTTCTTC
CASSLEPSSRNEQFF
>.|once|TRBJ2-2|TRBV7-3
TGTGCCAGCAGCATCGGGCATCAGAGCGGGGAGCTGTTTTTT
CASSIGHQSGELFF
>.|.|TRBJ2-7|TRBV2
TGTGCCAGCATCCTGGACAGTACCACCTACGAGCAGTACTTC
CASILDSTTYEQYF
>.|.|TRBJ2-6|TRBV9
TGTGCCAGCAGCGTAGGTCACATCTCTGGGGCCAACGTCCTGACTTTC
CASSVGHISGANVLTF
>TRBD1|.|TRBJ1-5|TRBV5-1
TGCGCCAGCAGCTTCTTGCCAACGACAGGGGGGGATCAGCCCCAGCATTTT
CASSFLPTTGGDQPQHF
>.|.|TRBJ1-5|TRBV28
TGTGCCAGCAGTTTAGGTTCGGCAGGGAATCAGCCCCAGCATTTT
CASSLGSAGNQPQHF
>.|once|TRBJ1-3|TRBV28
TGTGCCAGCAGCCCCGGGGCAGGGCGCTCTGGAAACACCATATATTTT
CASSPGAGRSGNTIYF
>TRBD1|.|TRBJ1-2|TRBV6-5
TGTGCCAGCAGTTACGCGGGACAGGGCTATGGCTACACCTTC
CASSYAGQGYGYTF
>.|.|TRBJ1-3|TRBV19
TGTGCCAGTAGTATCCTCCGGGGGATCTCTGGAAACACCATATATTTT
CASSILRGISGNTIYF
>.|.|TRBJ2-3|TRBV7-9
TGTGCCAGCAGCTTAGCAGGCCCAGATACGCAGTATTTT
CASSLAGPDTQYF
>TRBD2|.|TRBJ2-1|TRBV7-6
TGTGCCAGCAGAAAGGGGACTAGCGGATACAATGAGCAGTTCTTC
CASRKGTSGYNEQFF
>TRBD2|.|TRBJ2-7|TRBV14
TGTGCCAGCAGCCAAGACCTGGGAGCGGGAGTTTTTTCGAAGCAGTACTTC
CASSQDLGAGVFSKQYF
>.|.|TRBJ1-2|TRBV7-8
TGTGCCAGCAGCTTAGCTCGAGGGATAGGGGCGGCTAACTATGGCTACACCTTC
CASSLARGIGAANYGYTF
>.|.|TRBJ1-1|TRBV6-5
TGTGCCAGCAGCTACAGCGGGGGGCTAGCTTTCTTT
CASSYSGGLAFF
>TRBD1|.|TRBJ1-1|TRBV2
TGTGCCAGCAGTCGGACAGGGGCTAACACTGAAGCTTTCTTT
CASSRTGANTEAFF
>.|.|TRBJ2-4|TRBV4-1
TGCGCCAGCAGCCAAGATGAGATGGGGACCGGGACATCCAAAAACATTCAGTACTTC
CASSQDEMGTGTSKNIQYF
>.|few|TRBJ1-6|TRBV9
TGTGCCAGCAGCGTTTTCCCCACAGGGTCGGATTCACCCCTCCACTTT
CASSVFPTGSDSPLHF
>TRBD2|.|TRBJ2-7|TRBV5-1
TGCGCCAGCAGCTTGCTTCCTAGCGGGAACTACGAGCAGTACTTC
CASSLLPSGNYEQYF
>TRBD2|.|TRBJ2-1|TRBV5-4
TGTGCCAGCAGCCCGGGGGGACTAGCGGAACACAATGAGCAGTTCTTC
CASSPGGLAEHNEQFF
>.|.|TRBJ1-5|TRBV6-6
TGTGCCAGCAGTTACTTCACGAGGGGTCAGCCCCAGCATTTT
CASSYFTRGQPQHF
>TRBD1|.|TRBJ1-4|TRBV4-1
TGCGCCAGCAGCCAAGATCGGGACAGGGCTGAAAAACTGTTTTTT
CASSQDRDRAEKLFF
>.|.|TRBJ2-7|TRBV6-5
TGTGCCAGCAGTTCAGTCCCCGGACGGTTATCCTACGAGCAGTACTTC
CASSSVPGRLSYEQYF
>TRBD2|.|TRBJ2-3|TRBV4-3
TGCGCCAGCAGCCAAGTGGGTAGCGGGGGGGCCTTTGCAGATACGCAGTATTTT
CASSQVGSGGAFADTQYF
>TRBD1|.|TRBJ2-7|TRBV19
TGTGCCACTAGACAGGGTCTAGAGCAGTACTTC
CATRQGLEQYF
>.|.|TRBJ2-7|TRBV19
TGTGCCAGTAGTGCGGACAGCTACGAGCAGTACTTC
CASSADSYEQYF
>.|.|TRBJ1-6|TRBV7-1
TGTGCCAGCAGCAACGCCCAGGATTCACCCCTCCACTTT
CASSNAQDSPLHF
>.|.|TRBJ2-3|TRBV28
TGTGCCAGCAGTATGACGGGCACAGATACGCAGTATTTT
CASSMTGTDTQYF
>TRBD1|.|TRBJ2-1|TRBV7-9
TGTGCCAGCAGCTCGACAGGGGGCGGCTACAATGAGCAGTTCTTC
CASSSTGGGYNEQFF
>.|.|TRBJ2-5|TRBV18
TGTGCCAGCTCACCAGGTGCTCGTGGGACATTGGGGGAGACCCAGTACTTC
CASSPGARGTLGETQYF
>.|once|TRBJ1-4|TRBV11-2
TGTGCCAGCAGCTGGACTGGAGGGAAAAAACTGTTTTTT
CASSWTGGKKLFF
>.|.|TRBJ1-1|TRBV28
TGTGCCAGCAGTGCATACTCAGCAGAAGCTTTCTTT
CASSAYSAEAFF
>TRBD1|.|TRBJ1-1|TRBV4-1
TGCGCCAGCACCGACCGCCTCCAGGGGGGAAGGAACACTGAAGCTTTCTTT
CASTDRLQGGRNTEAFF
>.|.|TRBJ2-2|TRBV11-2
TGTGCCAGCAGCTTCACACCCCCGGGGACCGGGGAGCTGTTTTTT
CASSFTPPGTGELFF
>TRBD2|.|TRBJ2-1|TRBV11-3
TGTGCCAGCAGCCCCATAGCGGGAGAGGCCCAATTCAATGAGCAGTTCTTC
CASSPIAGEAQFNEQFF
>.|.|TRBJ2-3|TRBV21-1
TGTGCCAGCAGCAACGTCCCGGATACGCAGTATTTT
CASSNVPDTQYF
>.|once|TRBJ2-4|TRBV28
TGTGCCAGCACCGTCGGGGGTGTCAAAAACATTCAGTACTTC
CASTVGGVKNIQYF
>.|many|TRBJ1-6|TRBV28
TGTGCCAGCGTGGACTCCTATAATTCACCCCTCCACTTT
CASVDSYNSPLHF
>.|.|TRBJ1-1|TRBV18
TGTGCCAGCTCAGTTTCGGACAGTTACACTGAAGCTTTCTTT
CASSVSDSYTEAFF
>.|.|TRBJ2-3|TRBV28
TGTGCCAGCCCCCCACGGCCAGGGAGCACAGATACGCAGTATTTT
CASPPRPGSTDTQYF
>TRBD1|.|TRBJ2-7|TRBV6-1
TGTGCCAGCAGCCCCAGGACAGGGACCTACGAGCAGTACTTC
CASSPRTGTYEQYF
>.|.|TRBJ1-2|TRBV7-2
TGTGCCAGCAGCTTTCTGATTAACTATGGCTACACCTTC
CASSFLINYGYTF
>.|.|TRBJ2-3|TRBV7-2
TGTGCCAGCAGCTCCTACGGTCCTAATGTGGGCACAGATACGCAGTATTTT
CASSSYGPNVGTDTQYF
>.|.|TRBJ2-6|TRBV14
TGTGCCAGCGGCCGGGCAGGGGGGGGCTCTGGGGCCAACGTCCTGACTTTC
CASGRAGGGSGANVLTF
>.|.|TRBJ1-1|TRBV7-2
TGTGCCAGCAGCTTAGTTAACATGAACACTGAAGCTTTCTTT
CASSLVNMNTEAFF
>.|.|TRBJ2-1|TRBV27
TGTGCCAGCAGTTTGGGTCTAGTTAGGGCTGAGCAGTTCTTC
CASSLGLVRAEQFF
>.|.|TRBJ1-5|TRBV6-5
TGTGCCAGCAACCGGAACAATCAGCCCCAGCATTTT
CASNRNNQPQHF
>.|.|TRBJ1-1|TRBV7-9
TGTGCCAGCAGCCCAAACCCCCTGGGAGCTGAAGCTTTCTTT
CASSPNPLGAEAFF
>.|once|TRBJ1-4|TRBV29-1
TGCAGCGTGGAGGGGATGGGTGAAAAACTGTTTTTT
CSVEGMGEKLFF
>TRBD1|.|TRBJ1-6|TRBV7-9
TGTGCCAGCAGCTTAGCCGGGACAGGAGATAATTCACCCCTCCACTTT
CASSLAGTGDNSPLHF
>.|.|TRBJ2-7|TRBV7-2
TGTGCCAGCAGCTCGACGGACTCCTACGAGCAGTACTTC
CASSSTDSYEQYF
>TRBD2|.|TRBJ2-5|TRBV18
TGTGCCAGCTCACCACCTAGAAAAAGCGGGAGGCCCTTGGAGCAGTACTTC
CASSPPRKSGRPLEQYF
>TRBD1|.|TRBJ2-7|TRBV6-1
TGTGCCAGCAGTGAAACCAGGGGGTCCTCCTACGAGCAGTACTTC
CASSETRGSSYEQYF